Listed below are T cell receptor beta chains from one sample, sequenced in a study of CD8+ T cells in alopecia areata. Generated by immunoSEQ multiplex PCR, the TCRdb table keeps only in-frame clones and is missing some. The data show 100,000 to 150,000 clones, roughly 50% seen once. The starting material was CD8+ T cells sorted from blood, obtained at week 0. The receptors shown here come from a human donor with alopecia areata. CDR3s include the opening cysteine and the closing phenylalanine or tryptophan. The D gene is left open where the match is weak. The size entry is marked missing in some rows and otherwise reads once, few, many or a size class.

cdr3_nt cdr3_aa d_call j_call clone_size v_call
TGCAGCGTTGAAGACCCGGGATCTATAGGCTCTGGAAACACCATATATTTT CSVEDPGSIGSGNTIYF . TRBJ1-3 few TRBV29-1
TGTGCCAGATCGGGGACTAGCGGGGGACCAGCCATTGAGACCCAGTACTTC CARSGTSGGPAIETQYF TRBD2 TRBJ2-5 once TRBV7-2
TGCGCCAGCAGCCAACCGGGGGACAATGAGCAGTTCTTC CASSQPGDNEQFF . TRBJ2-1 . TRBV4-1
TGTGCTAGTGGCACCCCGGGGCTCCAAGAGACCCAGTACTTC CASGTPGLQETQYF . TRBJ2-5 . TRBV12-5
TGTGCCAGCAGTTTATCCACAGCGTATCCGAACACTGAAGCTTTCTTT CASSLSTAYPNTEAFF . TRBJ1-1 . TRBV27
TGTGCCAGCAGCGCTTCCAATGAGCAGTTCTTC CASSASNEQFF . TRBJ2-1 few TRBV13
TGCGCCAGCAGCTTGGGTAGGAACTCCTACGAGCAGTACTTC CASSLGRNSYEQYF . TRBJ2-7 . TRBV5-1
TGTGCCAGCAGCTCCGGGGGTTGGGTCGGTAATTCACCCCTCCACTTT CASSSGGWVGNSPLHF . TRBJ1-6 . TRBV5-4
TGTGCCAGTAGTATTGAGGGACAGGGGGCTCCGTTCTTC CASSIEGQGAPFF TRBD1 TRBJ2-1 few TRBV19
TGTGCCACCAGCAGGACAGGGATCACCTACGAGCAGTACTTC CATSRTGITYEQYF TRBD1 TRBJ2-7 . TRBV15
TGTGCCAGCAGCTTATCAATGACCGGGAGCGAGCAGTACTTC CASSLSMTGSEQYF . TRBJ2-7 . TRBV7-9
TGTGCCAGCAGCTTTCAGGGGGCTCAGCCCCAGCATTTT CASSFQGAQPQHF TRBD1 TRBJ1-5 . TRBV5-6
TGCGCCAGCAGCGTGGGTCAGCCCCAGCATTTT CASSVGQPQHF . TRBJ1-5 few TRBV23-1
TGTGCCAGCACCCTAGGACAGGGGAGTGTGAATACGCAGTATTTT CASTLGQGSVNTQYF TRBD1 TRBJ2-3 . TRBV2
TGTGCCAGCGGAACTAGCGGGGAAGACAATGAGCAGTTCTTC CASGTSGEDNEQFF TRBD2 TRBJ2-1 . TRBV6-5
TGTGCCAGCAGCTTAGCTAACTACGAGCAGTACTTC CASSLANYEQYF . TRBJ2-7 few TRBV7-9
TGTGCCAGCAGCGAGCAGGGGGGCACTGAAGCTTTCTTT CASSEQGGTEAFF TRBD1 TRBJ1-1 once TRBV9
TGTGCCTGGAGTTTCGGGACACCCGCCTACGAGCAGTACTTC CAWSFGTPAYEQYF . TRBJ2-7 . TRBV30
TGTGCCTGGGCGGGACAGGGATATGAGCAGTTCTTC CAWAGQGYEQFF TRBD1 TRBJ2-1 . TRBV30
TGTGCCAGCAGCGTAGGGGGAGACCCCTTCTACGAGCAGTACTTC CASSVGGDPFYEQYF . TRBJ2-7 few TRBV9
TGTGCCAGCAGTTCCGGAACGCTAGCCAAAAACATTCAGTACTTC CASSSGTLAKNIQYF . TRBJ2-4 once TRBV6-5
TGTGCCAGCAGCTTAGTGGGAGCGGTGAACACCGGGGAGCTGTTTTTT CASSLVGAVNTGELFF . TRBJ2-2 . TRBV7-9